A single sample is the source of the 9 T cell receptor beta chains below, sequenced in a study of cytomegalovirus exposure and HLA in healthy donors. PCR employed 60 Vbeta and 13 Jbeta primers. This table comes from immunoSEQ multiplex PCR, and its TCRdb copy is limited to in-frame clones, with some not included. The data show more than 95,000 clones, and the top ten clones hold roughly 2%. Sequenced input: PBMCs. The source is a man aged 40-49 years in good health and CMV-seronegative.

The V call is TRBV27, the J call TRBJ2-5; weak D call: TRBD2 (6 bases). V lost 8 bases and J lost 9, with 19 bases in between. CDR1 MNHEY and CDR2 SMNVEV come from the germline V gene (reference sequence). The CDR3 contains 13 residues. The CDR3 is CASGFSLASAQYF. CDR3 nucleotide sequence: TGTGCCAGCGGCTTTTCACTAGCATCGGCCCAGTACTTC.

The chain recombines TRBV7-9 with TRBJ1-2; tentative D call: TRBD1 (6 bases). Trimming pared 4 bases from V and 7 bases from J, leaving 19 bases between. Per germline, CDR1 SEHNR and CDR2 FQNEAQ (reference sequence). This CDR3 spans 15 amino acids. CDR3 nucleotides: TGTGCCAGCAGCTCCGTGATACAGGGTTTGGGTGGCTACACCTTC. As protein: CASSSVIQGLGGYTF.

The rearrangement links TRBV28 to TRBJ1-4, with a weak D call TRBD1 (5 bases). The V end was cut by 10 bases, the J end by 1 base, with 7 bases between. The CDR3 totals 12 residues. Germline CDR1 and CDR2: MDHEN and SYDVKM. CDR3 in amino acids: CATQGTNEKLFF. CDR3 DNA sequence: TGTGCCACCCAGGGAACTAATGAAAAACTGTTTTTT.

This chain connects TRBV7-2 to TRBJ2-5; 9 bases are shared with TRBD2. The CDR3 is 15 amino acids. The J segment lost 5 bases and the V segment lost 1 base, leaving 5 bases of the junction unmatched. Germline V lookup: CDR1 SGHTA, CDR2 FQGNSA. In DNA, the CDR3 is TGTGCCAGCAGCTTAGAGGGCGGGAGGGTGGAGACCCAGTACTTC. Its protein is CASSLEGGRVETQYF.

The chain links TRBV2 to TRBJ2-6; 7 bases are a match to TRBD1. After removal of 5 bases from V and 2 bases from J, the junction contained 6 bases not matched to a gene. The germline V gene has CDR1 SNHLY and CDR2 FYNNEI. The CDR3 has 16 amino acids. Here the CDR3 DNA reads TGTGCCAGCAGTTTACTGCAGGGGGCTGGGGCCAACGTCCTGACTTTC. Protein sequence: CASSLLQGAGANVLTF.

V gene TRBV7-2 combines with J gene TRBJ1-5; no clear D. The ends were cut back, 6 bases at V and 7 bases at J, with 16 bases in the middle. The CDR3 extends over 14 amino acids. The germline V gene has CDR1 SGHTA and CDR2 FQGNSA. The CDR3 is CASSPSGPRQPQHF. In DNA form, the CDR3 reads TGTGCCAGCAGTCCCTCGGGTCCGCGACAGCCCCAGCATTTT.

The chain recombines TRBV5-1 with TRBJ2-3; D is uncertain. V lost 5 bases to trimming and J lost 4 bases, with 14 bases between them. CDR1 and CDR2 from the germline V gene are SGHRS and YFSETQ. The CDR3 runs to 14 residues. The CDR3 coding sequence is TGCGCCAGCAGACCCGAATTGGCTCCAGATACGCAGTATTTT. It yields the protein CASRPELAPDTQYF.

This chain uses TRBV9 with TRBJ1-1, with TRBD1 matching 9 bases. This CDR3 has 14 residues. Germline CDR1 reads SGDLS; CDR2 reads YYNGEE. V was clipped by 7 bases and J by 3 bases; unmatched bases: 7. CDR3 in amino acids: CASGKQGADTEAFF. CDR3 coding DNA: TGTGCCAGCGGGAAACAGGGGGCGGACACTGAAGCTTTCTTT.

The chain has TRBV28 and TRBJ2-1, with TRBD1 matching over 9 bases. Trimming at V came to 5 bases and at J to 4 bases, leaving 6 bases not matched to a gene. The CDR3 sequence is 15 residues long. CDR1 is MDHEN and CDR2 is SYDVKM in the germline V gene. The CDR3 coding sequence is TGTGCCAGCAGTCTAACGGGACAGGGATACAATGAGCAGTTCTTC. Its protein is CASSLTGQGYNEQFF. The full variable domain, rest sourced from reference TRBV28 and TRBJ2-1, is DVKVTQSSRYLVKRTGEKVFLECVQDMDHENMFWYRQDPGLGLRLIYFSYDVKMKEKGDIPEGYSVSREKKERFSLILESASTNQTSMYLCASSLTGQGYNEQFFGPGTRLTVL.